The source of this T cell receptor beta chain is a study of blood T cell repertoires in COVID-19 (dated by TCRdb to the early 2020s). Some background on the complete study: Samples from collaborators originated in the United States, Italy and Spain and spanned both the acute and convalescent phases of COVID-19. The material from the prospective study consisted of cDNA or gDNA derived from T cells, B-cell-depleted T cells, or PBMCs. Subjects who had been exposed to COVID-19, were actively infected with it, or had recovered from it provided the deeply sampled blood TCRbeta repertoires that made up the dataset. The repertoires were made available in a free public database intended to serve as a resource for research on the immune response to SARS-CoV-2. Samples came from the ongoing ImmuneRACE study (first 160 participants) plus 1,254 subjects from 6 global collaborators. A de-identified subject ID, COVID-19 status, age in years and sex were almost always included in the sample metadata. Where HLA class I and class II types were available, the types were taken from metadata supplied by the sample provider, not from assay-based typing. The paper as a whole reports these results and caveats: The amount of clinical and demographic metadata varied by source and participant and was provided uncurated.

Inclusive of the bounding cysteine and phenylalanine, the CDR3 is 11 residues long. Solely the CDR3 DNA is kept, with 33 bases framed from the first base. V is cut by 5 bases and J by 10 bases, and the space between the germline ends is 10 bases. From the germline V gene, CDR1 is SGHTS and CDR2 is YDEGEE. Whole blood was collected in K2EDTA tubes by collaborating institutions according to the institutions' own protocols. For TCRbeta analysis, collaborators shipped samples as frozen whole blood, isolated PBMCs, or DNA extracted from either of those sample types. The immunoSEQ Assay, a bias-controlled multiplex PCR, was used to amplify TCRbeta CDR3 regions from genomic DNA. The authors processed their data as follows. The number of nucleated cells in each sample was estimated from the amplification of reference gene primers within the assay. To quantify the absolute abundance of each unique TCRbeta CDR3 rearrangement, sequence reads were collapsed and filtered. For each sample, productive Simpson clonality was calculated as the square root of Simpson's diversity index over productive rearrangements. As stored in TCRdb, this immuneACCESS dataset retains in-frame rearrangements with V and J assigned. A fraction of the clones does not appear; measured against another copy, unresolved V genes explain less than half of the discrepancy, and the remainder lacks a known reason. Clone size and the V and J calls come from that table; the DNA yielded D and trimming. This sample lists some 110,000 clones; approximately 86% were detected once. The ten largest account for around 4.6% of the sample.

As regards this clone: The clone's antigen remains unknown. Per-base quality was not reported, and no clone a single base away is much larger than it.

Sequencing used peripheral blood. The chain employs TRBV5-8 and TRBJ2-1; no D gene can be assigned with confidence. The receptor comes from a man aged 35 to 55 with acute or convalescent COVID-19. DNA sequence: TGTGCCAGCAGTCCCCATCAGGAGCAGTTCTTC. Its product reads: CASSPHQEQFF.